A single sample is the source of the 10 T cell receptor beta chains below, sequenced in a study of regulatory T cells in long-lasting Graves disease. Specified time point: newly diagnosed GD, antithyroid drugs for less than 3 months. RNA isolated from PBMCs was used to make the TCR library. Investigators prepared the TCR beta libraries by applying iRepertoire HTBI primers and Arm-PCR of CDR3 regions. TCRdb reanalysed the multiplex PCR reads using MiXCR and keeps one entry per CDR3 protein. The sample includes about 620,000 distinct CDR3 sequences, 15% to 20% seen only once; the top ten take under 20%. A further study also used this sample, focusing on T cells in Graves' hyperthyroidism and ophthalmopathy.

The input for sequencing was peripheral blood mononuclear cells (PBMCs), taken at new diagnosis, from a patient treated with antithyroid drugs. The receptors come from a woman aged 30 to 39 with Graves disease.

This clonotype was seen more than once but under ten times. V usage is TRBV25-1 and J usage is TRBJ2-1; 16 nucleotides line up with TRBD2. Germline V gene lookup returns CDR1 MGHDK and CDR2 SYGVNS. The CDR3 has 18 amino acids. With V trimmed by 4 bases and J by 5 bases, 8 bases remained unmatched. CDR3 in amino acids: CASSASGTSGRANNEQFF. For the CDR3, the DNA is TGTGCCAGCAGTGCCTCCGGGACTAGCGGGAGGGCAAACAATGAGCAGTTCTTC.

This clonotype is medium-sized by share. The chain uses TRBV2 and TRBJ1-1, with D perhaps matching TRBD1 (5 bases). Trimming left V 4 bases short and J 2 bases short, with 11 bases between. This CDR3 has 14 residues. CDR1 is SNHLY and CDR2 is FYNNEI in the germline V gene. DNA for the CDR3: TGTGCCAGCAGTGCGTGGCAGGGTAACACTGAAGCTTTCTTT. Translating gives CASSAWQGNTEAFF.

The table lists this clonotype with a few counts. This rearrangement joins TRBV5-4 to TRBJ2-2; D is perhaps TRBD1 (6 bases). The V gene lost 0 bases and the J gene lost 7 bases, with 10 bases spanning the gap. The CDR3 has 14 amino acids. The germline V gene encodes CDR1 SGHNT and CDR2 YYREEE (reference sequence). CDR3 sequence (DNA): TGTGCCAGCAGCTTGGACAGGGATCACGGGGAGCTGTTTTTT. It codes for CASSLDRDHGELFF.

This clonotype was detected many times. The CDR3 DNA follows: TGCGCCAGCAGCCGCTCCGGTGGGGCGGCAAGCTCCTACGAGCAGTACTTC. Translation: CASSRSGGAASSYEQYF. The chain combines TRBV5-1 with TRBJ2-7, with a tentative D call TRBD1 (5 bases). The germline V gene encodes CDR1 SGHRS and CDR2 YFSETQ. V was trimmed by 4 bases and J by 0 bases, leaving 20 bases between them. The CDR3 contains 17 residues. The full variable domain, completed using reference TRBV5-1 and TRBJ2-7, is KAGVTQTPRYLIKTRGQQVTLSCSPISGHRSVSWYQQTPGQGLQFLFEYFSETQRNKGNFPGRFSGRQFSNSRSEMNVSTLELGDSALYLCASSRSGGAASSYEQYFGPGTRLTVT.

The genes are TRBV20-1 and TRBJ2-2; TRBD2 aligns across 12 bases. The V gene's germline CDR1 is DFQATT and CDR2 SNEGSKA (reference sequence). V lost 0 bases and J lost 7; bases outside the gene matches: 3. The CDR3 has 15 amino acids. The CDR3, as DNA: TGCAGTGCTAGAGATCCTAGCGGGAGGGACGGGGAGCTGTTTTTT. Encoded protein: CSARDPSGRDGELFF.

Ten or more counts support this clonotype. The rearrangement links TRBV2 to TRBJ2-7; D not certain. V was trimmed by 6 bases and J by 2 bases, leaving 11 bases between them. Germline assignment: CDR1 SNHLY and CDR2 FYNNEI. The CDR3 runs to 13 residues. As DNA, the CDR3 is TGTGCCAGCAGGGAAAGATCCACCTACGAGCAGTACTTC. It encodes CASRERSTYEQYF.

This clonotype was detected a few times. The V gene is TRBV19, the J gene TRBJ1-1; 7 bases are shared with TRBD1. With 8 bases clipped from V and 8 bases from J, the junction kept 8 bases outside the gene matches. Germline CDR1 and CDR2: LNHDA and SQIVND (reference sequence). The CDR3 runs 12 residues. CDR3 sequence reads: CASGDRDQEAFF. For the CDR3, the DNA is TGTGCCAGTGGAGACAGGGACCAAGAAGCTTTCTTT. The full variable domain, with the rest looked up from reference TRBV19 and TRBJ1-1, is DGGITQSPKYLFRKEGQNVTLSCEQNLNHDAMYWYRQDPGQGLRLIYYSQIVNDFQKGDIAEGYSVSREKKESFPLTVTSAQKNPTAFYLCASGDRDQEAFFGQGTRLTVV.

This clonotype has ten or more counts. The chain employs TRBV29-1 and TRBJ2-5; 10 nucleotides align to TRBD1. In germline, CDR1 is SQVTM, CDR2 ANQGSEA. Trimming at V came to 7 bases and at J to 5 bases, leaving 7 bases not matched to a gene. The CDR3 covers 13 residues. In nucleotides, the CDR3 is TGCAGCGGGAGGGACAGGGGCTGGGAGACCCAGTACTTC. Its translation: CSGRDRGWETQYF.

This clonotype was detected many times. The chain has TRBV29-1 and TRBJ1-1, with D possibly TRBD1 on 6 matching bases. Trimming took 8 bases from V and 2 from J, leaving 12 bases between them. Germline V gene data show CDR1 as SQVTM and CDR2 as ANQGSEA. The CDR3 runs 12 residues. CDR3 bases: TGCAGCACAGGACAGCTAAACACTGAAGCTTTCTTT. It codes for CSTGQLNTEAFF.

The V gene is TRBV6-1, the J gene TRBJ1-2; perhaps TRBD1 as D (5 bases). This CDR3 spans 17 amino acids. Germline V lookup: CDR1 MNHNS, CDR2 SASEGT. With 5 bases removed from V and 4 bases from J, the gap between germline ends came to 23 bases. The CDR3 nucleotides are TGTGCCAGCAGTAGACAAGAATTGGGGGTTCAGGGCTATGGCTACACCTTC. Translating it yields CASSRQELGVQGYGYTF.